The clone carrying this T cell receptor beta chain was recorded only once. Its specificity is unknown. This sample is drawn from a study of T cell responses to AZD1222 COVID-19 vaccine. V lost 5 bases, J lost 7 bases, and 15 bases lay in between. Germline values: CDR1 SEHNR, CDR2 FQNEAQ (reference sequence). CDR3 length: 14 residues. Findings and limits, study-wide: Nearly half of unique spike-specific TCRs reportedly avoided B.1.351 and B.1.1.7 mutated regions.

Clones were sequenced by immunoSEQ multiplex PCR, and TCRdb holds only the in-frame ones, with some missing. The table has some 150,000 clones, over 90% seen once; the top ten hold 0.85% to 0.95%. The chain couples TRBV7-9 to TRBJ1-5; D not resolved. The sample in question was peripheral blood, obtained on day 0 of MenACWY control vaccination. The receptor was isolated from an adult in good health. The CDR3 loop reads CASSPGDPSQPQHF. Here the CDR3 DNA reads TGTGCCAGCAGCCCCGGGGATCCGTCCCAGCCCCAGCATTTT.